This is a list of T cell receptor beta chains from one sample in a study of blood T cells in healthy people across ages. MiXCR was run by TCRdb on the 5' RACE reads, yielding one entry per CDR3 protein. Here the sample spans 700,000 to 950,000 distinct CDR3 sequences, 55% to 75% being singletons. Sequenced: blood. All receptors derive from a man in his thirties or forties in good health. CDR3s include the opening cysteine and the closing phenylalanine or tryptophan. The D gene is left open where the match is weak. Only part of the rows carry a size: once, few, many, or a class if the clone is expanded.

V: TRBV4-3
J: TRBJ2-1
size: few
D: TRBD2
CDR3: CASSQDRGLANEQFF
DNA: TGCGCCAGCAGCCAAGATAGGGGACTAGCGAATGAGCAGTTCTTC

V: TRBV24-1
J: TRBJ2-7
size: once
D: NA
CDR3: CATSTRGAPLYEQYF
DNA: TGTGCCACCAGCACCCGGGGAGCACCTTTATACGAGCAGTACTTC

V: TRBV6-5
J: TRBJ2-3
size: NA
D: NA
CDR3: CASRQDRITDTQYF
DNA: TGTGCCAGCAGACAAGACAGAATTACAGATACGCAGTATTTT

V: TRBV20-1
J: TRBJ2-7
size: NA
D: TRBD1
CDR3: CSASGTGTIYEQYF
DNA: TGCAGTGCTTCCGGGACAGGGACGATCTACGAGCAGTACTTC

V: TRBV20-1
J: TRBJ1-2
size: once
D: NA
CDR3: CSASIGGDYGYTF
DNA: TGCAGTGCTAGTATAGGAGGGGACTATGGCTACACCTTC

V: TRBV29-1
J: TRBJ2-1
size: few
D: NA
CDR3: CSATESSYNEQFF
DNA: TGCAGCGCCACGGAGAGCTCCTACAATGAGCAGTTCTTC

V: TRBV7-2
J: TRBJ2-1
size: NA
D: NA
CDR3: CASSLLAVTGSGEQFF
DNA: TGTGCCAGCAGCTTATTAGCGGTGACAGGTTCGGGTGAGCAGTTCTTC

V: TRBV30
J: TRBJ2-7
size: NA
D: NA
CDR3: CASSIQGEQYF
DNA: TGTGCCTCGAGTATCCAGGGCGAGCAGTACTTC

V: TRBV7-2
J: TRBJ2-1
size: NA
D: NA
CDR3: CASRSRAGPSYNEQFF
DNA: TGTGCCAGCAGAAGCCGTGCGGGACCATCCTACAATGAGCAGTTCTTC

V: TRBV7-9
J: TRBJ2-4
size: NA
D: NA
CDR3: CASSAPSPLEQYF
DNA: TGTGCCAGCAGCGCCCCTAGTCCCCTAGAGCAGTACTTC

V: TRBV20-1
J: TRBJ2-7
size: NA
D: NA
CDR3: CSGRHGAYEQYF
DNA: TGCAGTGGGAGACACGGGGCCTACGAGCAGTACTTC

V: TRBV7-2
J: TRBJ1-2
size: few
D: NA
CDR3: CASSPGVGLDYGYTF
DNA: TGTGCCAGCAGCCCCGGGGTAGGGCTTGACTATGGCTACACCTTC